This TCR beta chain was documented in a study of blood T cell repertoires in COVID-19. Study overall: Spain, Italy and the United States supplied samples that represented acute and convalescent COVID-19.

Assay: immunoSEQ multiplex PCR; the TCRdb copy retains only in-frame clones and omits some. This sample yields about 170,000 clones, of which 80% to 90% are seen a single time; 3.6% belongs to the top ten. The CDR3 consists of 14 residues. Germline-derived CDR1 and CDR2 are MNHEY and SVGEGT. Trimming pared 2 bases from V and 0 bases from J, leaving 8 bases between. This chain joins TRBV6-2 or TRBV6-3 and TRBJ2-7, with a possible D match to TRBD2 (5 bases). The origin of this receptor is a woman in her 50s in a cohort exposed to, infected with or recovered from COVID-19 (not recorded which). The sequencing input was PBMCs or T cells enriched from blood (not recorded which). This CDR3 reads CASSYGSSSYEQYF. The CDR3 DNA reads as TGTGCCAGCAGTTACGGGAGTAGCTCCTACGAGCAGTACTTC.